This TCR beta chain was recorded in a study of control samples from healthy donors and cancer patients. Clones were read by immunoSEQ multiplex PCR, and TCRdb kept only the in-frame ones, dropping some. The table lists 100,000 or so clones, 80% to 90% of them singletons. The CDR3 covers 17 residues. J was trimmed by 1 base and V by 5 bases; bases with no gene match: 12. Looked up from germline, CDR1 is SGHVS and CDR2 is FQNEAQ. The sample was blood. The J gene is TRBJ1-2, the V gene TRBV7-8; TRBD1 aligns across 8 bases. The source is a man aged 30 to 39 in good health. For the CDR3, the DNA is TGTGCCAGCAGCCCCGGGAGGACAGGGCAATTTAACTATGGCTACACCTTC. This gives the protein CASSPGRTGQFNYGYTF. Filled out from reference TRBV7-8 and TRBJ1-2, the complete variable domain reads GAGVSQSPRYKVAKRGQDVALRCDPISGHVSLFWYQQALGQGPEFLTYFQNEAQLDKSGLPSDRFFAERPEGSVSTLKIQRTQQEDSAVYLCASSPGRTGQFNYGYTFGSGTRLTVV.